A single sample is the source of the 20 T cell receptor beta chains below, sequenced in a study of spatial heterogeneity in lung cancer. General observations from the study: In tumors, expanded intratumoral alpha and beta TCR counts tracked mutation counts.

As to time point: sample taken at primary tumor resection. A single record per CDR3 protein comes from TCRdb applying MiXCR to the 5' RACE reads. The sample includes over 10,000 distinct CDR3 sequences, 5.6% seen only once; the top ten take approximately 10%. These receptors' targets are unknown. The starting material was lung tumor tissue, obtained at surgery. The receptor source for this set is a female donor with early-stage non-small cell lung cancer.

This clonotype has at least ten counts. Since it is a stray read in a library aimed at alpha chains, this beta chain has a size that is not meaningful. The chain carries TRBV3-1 and TRBJ2-7; 7 bases align to TRBD1. The V gene's germline CDR1 is LGHDT and CDR2 YNNKEL (reference sequence). The CDR3 is made up of 14 amino acids. With V trimmed by 4 bases and J by 0 bases, 3 bases remained unmatched. This CDR3 reads CASSLGQRSYEQYF. The DNA for the CDR3 is TGTGCCAGCAGCCTGGGACAGCGCTCCTACGAGCAGTACTTC.

The table lists this clonotype with many counts. Since the library was made to target alpha chains, this beta chain is a stray read and its abundance is not meaningful. This sequence joins TRBV7-9 and TRBJ2-1; the D is unclear. The CDR3 has 14 amino acids. The V gene lost 2 bases and the J gene lost 7 bases, with 12 bases spanning the gap. Germline-derived CDR1 and CDR2 are SEHNR and FQNEAQ (reference sequence). CDR3 coding DNA: TGTGCCAGCAGCTTAATAATGATGGGGAATGAGCAGTTCTTC. Translation: CASSLIMMGNEQFF.

This clonotype was picked up many times. This beta chain was picked up by a library intended for alpha chains and is off target, so its count carries little meaning. The chain links TRBV11-2 to TRBJ1-1; D is ambiguous. Between the trimmed V and J ends, which lost 5 bases and 1 base, there was a span of 14 bases. CDR3 length: 15 amino acids. Germline V gene sequence: CDR1 SGHAT, CDR2 FQNNGV. CDR3 sequence reads: CASSQRFLGNTEAFF. The DNA of the CDR3 is TGTGCCAGCAGCCAGAGATTCCTGGGGAACACTGAAGCTTTCTTT.

This clonotype has ten or more counts. For a library built for alpha chains, this beta chain is a stray read; little rests on its size. V is TRBV20-1 and J is TRBJ2-1; either TRBD1 or TRBD2 may supply D (6 bases each). The length of the CDR3 is 11 residues. V was trimmed by 6 bases and J by 9 bases, leaving 12 bases between them. Germline loops: CDR1 DFQATT, CDR2 SNEGSKA (reference sequence). The DNA of the CDR3 is TGCAGTGCCCAGACGGGGGCTGAGCAGTTCTTC. As protein: CSAQTGAEQFF.

This clonotype was seen repeatedly, ten times or more. Within a library made for alpha chains, this beta chain is off target, and its count is uninformative. V and J are TRBV30 and TRBJ2-1; D may be TRBD1 or TRBD2 (5 bases each). In germline, CDR1 is GTSNPN, CDR2 SVGIG (reference sequence). V dropped 0 bases and J dropped 7 bases, with 16 bases sitting between them. There are 15 residues in the CDR3. The DNA for the CDR3 is TGTGCCTGGAGTGTTAAACCGGGGCCTAAAAATGAGCAGTTCTTC. This gives the protein CAWSVKPGPKNEQFF.

To note about this clonotype: This beta chain lies outside the target of a library built for alpha chains; its clone size means little. The V call is TRBV9, the J call TRBJ2-1, with D perhaps TRBD1 or TRBD2 (5 bases each). CDR1 and CDR2 (germline): SGDLS, YYNGEE. The length of the CDR3 is 15 residues. The V gene lost 0 bases and the J gene lost 3 bases, with 10 bases spanning the gap. The CDR3 loop is CASSVVEGNYNEQFF. In DNA form, the CDR3 reads TGTGCCAGCAGCGTAGTCGAGGGGAACTACAATGAGCAGTTCTTC.

This clonotype has a count of ten or more. This beta chain was picked up by a library intended for alpha chains and is off target, so its count carries little meaning. This sequence joins TRBV9 and TRBJ2-5; 9 nucleotides align to TRBD2. V gave up 0 bases and J gave up 4 bases; unmatched junction bases: 1. Germline values: CDR1 SGDLS, CDR2 YYNGEE. The CDR3 runs 14 residues. For the CDR3, the DNA is TGTGCCAGCAGCGTAGAACTAGCGGGAGAGACCCAGTACTTC. Protein product: CASSVELAGETQYF.

This clonotype has a count of ten or more. This beta chain is an off-target read within a library intended for alpha chains, so its frequency means little. The chain is built from TRBV29-1 and TRBJ2-5; D is unclear. CDR1 is SQVTM and CDR2 is ANQGSEA in the germline V gene. V lost 4 bases and J 2 bases, leaving 8 bases between the germline ends. This CDR3 has 12 amino acids. This CDR3 is CSVAGAQETQYF. Here the CDR3 DNA reads TGCAGCGTTGCCGGTGCGCAAGAGACCCAGTACTTC. Supplemented by reference TRBV29-1 and TRBJ2-5, the full variable domain reads SAVISQKPSRDICQRGTSLTIQCQVDSQVTMMFWYRQQPGQSLTLIATANQGSEATYESGFVIDKFPISRPNLTFSTLTVSNMSPEDSSIYLCSVAGAQETQYFGPGTRLLVL.

This clonotype was seen repeatedly, ten times or more. In a library made to pick up alpha chains, this beta chain is a stray read with a size that means little. The V gene is TRBV12-3 or TRBV12-4, the J gene TRBJ1-1, with D perhaps matching TRBD1 (5 bases). The CDR3 contains 13 residues. Trimming left V 6 bases short and J 4 bases short, with 12 bases between. The CDR3 loop reads CASRSEGRTEAFF. In DNA form, the CDR3 reads TGTGCCAGCAGGTCAGAGGGGCGCACTGAAGCTTTCTTT.

This clonotype was recorded many times. This beta chain is a stray sequence in a library constructed for alpha chains; its clone size is not meaningful. The chain joins TRBV11-2 to TRBJ2-7; 7 positions agree with TRBD1. The length of the CDR3 is 14 residues. The germline V gene encodes CDR1 SGHAT and CDR2 FQNNGV. Losses at the gene ends were 5 bases for V and 2 bases for J; bases not matched to a gene: 6. CDR3 DNA sequence: TGTGCCAGCAGCCCCCGGACAGGCCCCTACGAGCAGTACTTC. Translated, it gives CASSPRTGPYEQYF.

This clonotype has a count of ten or more. Found in a library prepared for alpha chains, this beta chain is an off-target read, and its abundance has little meaning. CDR3 in DNA: TGTGCCATCAGTGGTGGGGGGGAGACCCAGTACTTC. It is translated as CAISGGGETQYF. The chain joins TRBV10-3 to TRBJ2-5, with D possibly matching TRBD2 (6 bases). Germline CDR1 ENHRY, CDR2 SYGVKD. V shed 4 bases and J shed 5 bases, with 8 bases lying between them. CDR3 size: 12 residues.

This clonotype was observed at least ten times. This beta chain represents an off-target read in a library built for alpha chains; its size is of limited meaning. V gene TRBV4-1 combines with J gene TRBJ2-2; TRBD2 agrees at 14 bases. Germline trimming cut 3 bases from V and 6 bases from J; bases unmatched to any gene: 12. The CDR3 has 19 residues. CDR1 is MGHRA, CDR2 YSYEKL, per germline. CDR3 nucleotides: TGCGCCAGCAGCCATCAGCCGGGACTAGCGGGGGCGAATGCCGGGGAGCTGTTTTTT. Translated: CASSHQPGLAGANAGELFF.

This clonotype is termed medium-sized. Little can be read into the size of this beta chain, an off-target read in a library designed for alpha chains. The chain is built from TRBV9 and TRBJ2-3; D gene uncertain. Germline V gene sequence: CDR1 SGDLS, CDR2 YYNGEE. The CDR3 runs 12 residues. With 0 bases removed from V and 4 bases from J, the gap between germline ends came to 3 bases. This chain's CDR3 is CASSVEADTQYF. In DNA form, the CDR3 reads TGTGCCAGCAGCGTAGAGGCAGATACGCAGTATTTT.

This clonotype ranks as medium-sized. Within a library made for alpha chains, this beta chain is off target, and its count is uninformative. The chain is built from TRBV24-1 and TRBJ2-2; 7 bases are a match to TRBD1. Germline CDR1 reads KGHDR; CDR2 reads SFDVKD. The J segment lost 1 base and the V segment lost 4 bases, leaving 8 bases of the junction unmatched. The CDR3 contains 17 residues. In nucleotides, the CDR3 is TGTGCCACCAGTGACACAAACAGGGGAAGGAACACCGGGGAGCTGTTTTTT. It is translated as CATSDTNRGRNTGELFF.

This clonotype has at least ten counts. The library was prepared for alpha chains; this beta chain is a stray read, so its frequency means little. The CDR3 sequence is CASAGGYYGYTF. In DNA, the CDR3 is TGTGCCAGCGCGGGGGGCTACTATGGCTACACCTTC. The rearrangement joins TRBV6-6 to TRBJ1-2; the D gene is possibly TRBD1 (6 bases). The CDR3 has 12 amino acids. Trimming pared 8 bases from V and 3 bases from J, leaving 10 bases between. Germline V gives CDR1 MNHNY, CDR2 SVGAGI (reference sequence).

This clonotype was detected many times. This beta chain represents an off-target read in a library built for alpha chains; its size is of limited meaning. The V gene is TRBV7-8, the J gene TRBJ2-3, with a weak D call TRBD2 (6 bases). Germline V gives CDR1 SGHVS, CDR2 FQNEAQ. The CDR3 is made up of 14 amino acids. V lost 4 bases and J lost 1, with 9 bases in between. The CDR3 nucleotides are TGTGCCAGCAGCTGGGGAGGAGGCACAGATACGCAGTATTTT. It is translated as CASSWGGGTDTQYF.

This clonotype is medium-sized. Little can be read into the size of this beta chain, an off-target read in a library designed for alpha chains. The chain joins TRBV6-5 to TRBJ1-3; D uncertain. Germline CDR1 is MNHEY and CDR2 is SVGAGI. V lost 0 bases and J 0 bases, leaving 3 bases between the germline ends. This CDR3 is built from 14 residues. The CDR3 nucleotides read TGTGCCAGCAGTTACTCGTTCTCTGGAAACACCATATATTTT. Its translation: CASSYSFSGNTIYF.

This clonotype was picked up many times. This beta chain appears as a stray read in a library generated for alpha chains; its size is not informative. The V and J genes are TRBV9 and TRBJ2-2; 12 bases are shared with TRBD1. Germline V gene lookup returns CDR1 SGDLS and CDR2 YYNGEE. CDR3 length: 16 amino acids. The junction had 7 bases not matched to a gene; V was cut back by 4 bases and J by 6 bases. The CDR3 protein is CASSSWGQGAPGELFF. The DNA of the CDR3 is TGTGCCAGCAGCTCCTGGGGACAGGGGGCCCCCGGGGAGCTGTTTTTT.

In this sample, this clonotype turned up many times. This beta chain slipped into a library made for alpha chains as a stray read, so its size is not meaningful. The V call is TRBV2, the J call TRBJ1-1; weak D call: TRBD1 (6 bases). Germline V gene sequence: CDR1 SNHLY, CDR2 FYNNEI. The ends were cut back, 7 bases at V and 0 bases at J, with 15 bases in the middle. The CDR3 sequence is 15 residues long. CDR3 nucleotides: TGTGCCAGCAAGCAGGCAGGGGTAATGAACACTGAAGCTTTCTTT. This gives the protein CASKQAGVMNTEAFF.

This clonotype was counted many times. A library prepared for alpha chains yielded this beta chain as an off-target read; its size is of little meaning. V is TRBV2 and J is TRBJ2-7, with D hard to call. The germline V and J ends were trimmed by 3 bases and 4 bases, with 16 bases remaining between them. From germline, CDR1 is SNHLY and CDR2 FYNNEI. The CDR3 is 15 amino acids. The CDR3 protein is CASSDPLAIPYEQYF. The CDR3 DNA reads as TGTGCCAGCAGTGACCCTCTGGCTATCCCATACGAGCAGTACTTC.